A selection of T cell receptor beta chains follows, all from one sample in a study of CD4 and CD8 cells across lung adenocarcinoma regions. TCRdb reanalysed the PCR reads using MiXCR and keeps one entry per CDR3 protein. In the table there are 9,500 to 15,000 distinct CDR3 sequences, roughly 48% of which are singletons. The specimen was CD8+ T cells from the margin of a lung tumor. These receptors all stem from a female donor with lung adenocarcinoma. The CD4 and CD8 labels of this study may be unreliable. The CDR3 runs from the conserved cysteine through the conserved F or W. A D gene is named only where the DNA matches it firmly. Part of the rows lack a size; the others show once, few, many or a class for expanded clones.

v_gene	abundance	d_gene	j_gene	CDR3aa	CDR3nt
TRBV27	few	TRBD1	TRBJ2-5	CATGDSREETQYF	TGTGCCACCGGGGACAGCCGCGAAGAGACCCAGTACTTC
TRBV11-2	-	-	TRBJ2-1	CASRRWQSPQFF	TGTGCCAGCAGGCGGTGGCAGAGCCCGCAGTTCTTC
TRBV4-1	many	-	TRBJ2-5	CASSQEQETQYF	TGCGCCAGCAGCCAAGAGCAAGAGACCCAGTACTTC
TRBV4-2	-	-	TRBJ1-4	CASSQEWGLNEKLFF	TGTGCCAGCAGCCAAGAGTGGGGGCTGAATGAAAAACTGTTTTTT
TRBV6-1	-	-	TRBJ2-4	CASVSGLWAKNMQYF	TGTGCCAGCGTGTCGGGGCTGTGGGCCAAAAACATGCAGTACTTC
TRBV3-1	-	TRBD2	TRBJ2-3	CASSQGTSLNTQYF	TGTGCCAGCAGCCAAGGGACTAGCTTGAATACGCAGTATTTT
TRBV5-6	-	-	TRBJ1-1	CASSRGQSGTEAFF	TGTGCCAGCAGCCGAGGACAGTCGGGCACTGAAGCTTTCTTT
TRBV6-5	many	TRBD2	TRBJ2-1	CASWGGGNEQFF	TGTGCCAGCTGGGGGGGGGGGAATGAGCAGTTCTTC
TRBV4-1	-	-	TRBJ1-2	CASSRQARYGYTF	TGCGCCAGCAGCCGACAGGCGCGATATGGCTACACCTTC
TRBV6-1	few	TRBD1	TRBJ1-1	CASSPTGVSTEAFF	TGTGCCAGCAGCCCTACAGGGGTGAGCACTGAAGCTTTCTTT
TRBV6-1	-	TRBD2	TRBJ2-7	CASRGRGAKNMQYF	TGTGCCAGCCGGGGGCGGGGGGCGAAAAACATGCAGTACTTC
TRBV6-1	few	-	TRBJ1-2	CASSGTENYGYTF	TGTGCCAGCAGTGGGACCGAAAACTATGGCTACACCTTC
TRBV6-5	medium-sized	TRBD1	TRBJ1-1	CASSLATGGYTEAFF	TGTGCCAGCAGTTTGGCGACAGGGGGATATACTGAAGCTTTCTTT
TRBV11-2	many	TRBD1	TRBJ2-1	CASSLTGPSDNEQFF	TGTGCCAGCAGCTTGACAGGGCCATCGGACAATGAGCAGTTCTTC
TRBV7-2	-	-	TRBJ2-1	CASSLEGGGVNEQFF	TGTGCCAGCAGCTTAGAGGGGGGAGGGGTGAATGAGCAGTTCTTC
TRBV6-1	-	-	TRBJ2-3	CASRVSLASDTQYF	TGTGCCAGCAGGGTCAGTCTAGCATCCGATACGCAGTATTTT
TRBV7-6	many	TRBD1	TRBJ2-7	CASSMGQGAYEQYF	TGTGCCAGCAGCATGGGACAGGGGGCCTACGAGCAGTACTTC
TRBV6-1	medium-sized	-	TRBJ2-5	CASGAGSPYQETQYF	TGTGCCAGCGGGGCGGGCAGCCCTTACCAAGAGACCCAGTACTTC
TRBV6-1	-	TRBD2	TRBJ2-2	CASTGEGLGTRAQFF	TGTGCCAGCACGGGGGAGGGTCTGGGGACCCGTGCGCAGTTTTTT
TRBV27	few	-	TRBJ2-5	CASPSRETQYF	TGTGCCAGCCCTAGCAGGGAGACCCAGTACTTC
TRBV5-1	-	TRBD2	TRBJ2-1	CASSGGGFAGANVQTF	TGCGCCAGCAGTGGGGGGGGATTTGCTGGGGCCAACGTGCAGACCTTC
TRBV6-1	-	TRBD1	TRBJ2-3	CASSRGLAAVNTGAQYF	TGTGCCAGCAGTCGGGGCCTCGCGGCGGTGAACACAGGGGCGCAGTATTTT
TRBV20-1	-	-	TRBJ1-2	CSARGGIHYGYTF	TGCAGTGCTAGAGGGGGCATCCACTATGGCTACACCTTC
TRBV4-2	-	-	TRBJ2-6	CASSQDRGSGANVQNF	TGTGCCAGCAGCCAAGACAGGGGCTCTGGGGCCAACGTCCAGAATTTC
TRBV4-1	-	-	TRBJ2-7	CASSQADGAGGGPDTQYF	TGCGCCAGCAGCCAAGCGGACGGGGCGGGCGGAGGCCCAGATACGCAGTACTTC
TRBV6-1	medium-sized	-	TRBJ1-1	CASRPRVGGNTEAFF	TGTGCCAGCAGACCCCGCGTAGGGGGGAACACTGAAGCTTTCTTT
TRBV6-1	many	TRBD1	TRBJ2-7	CASKGQGSYEQYF	TGTGCCAGCAAAGGACAGGGATCCTACGAGCAGTACTTC
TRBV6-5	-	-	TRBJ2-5	CASSFIWVPLETQYF	TGTGCCAGCAGTTTCATTTGGGTCCCGCTGGAGACCCAGTACTTC
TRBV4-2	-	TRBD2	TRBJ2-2	CASSPSQGLEGHRELFF	TGTGCCAGCAGCCCCTCCCAGGGACTAGAGGGGCACCGGGAGCTGTTTTTT
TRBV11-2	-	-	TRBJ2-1	CASSLSRDSSYEQFF	TGTGCCAGCAGCTTATCCCGGGACTCCTCCTACGAGCAGTTCTTC
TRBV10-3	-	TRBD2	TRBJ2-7	CAIRGAGDYEQYF	TGTGCCATCAGAGGAGCGGGGGACTACGAGCAGTACTTC
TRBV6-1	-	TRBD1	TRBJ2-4	CASTPDRVSNIQYF	TGTGCCAGCACCCCGGACAGGGTTTCGAACATTCAGTACTTC
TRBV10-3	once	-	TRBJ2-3	CVCRSSGDGAVDTQYF	TGTGTCTGCCGCTCCTCCGGGGACGGGGCGGTGGATACGCAGTACTTT
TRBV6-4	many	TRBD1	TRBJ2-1	CASSRTGEGDEQFF	TGTGCCAGCAGTCGGACAGGGGAAGGAGATGAGCAGTTCTTC
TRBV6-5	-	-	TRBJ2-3	CARSYGEGDQETQYF	TGTGCCAGGAGTTACGGGGAAGGTGACCAAGAGACGCAGTATTTT
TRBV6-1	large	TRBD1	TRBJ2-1	CASSEAPGAGQGDGNNEQFF	TGTGCCAGCAGTGAAGCCCCCGGTGCGGGACAGGGGGATGGAAACAATGAGCAGTTCTTC
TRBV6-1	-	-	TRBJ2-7	CASSHTGSYNAQYF	TGTGCCAGCAGTCATACTGGGAGCTACAATGCGCAGTACTTC
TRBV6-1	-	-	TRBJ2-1	CASTPSRGTQFF	TGTGCCAGCACCCCTTCGAGGGGTACGCAGTTCTTT
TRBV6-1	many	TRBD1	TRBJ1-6	CASSESRFQGQLRIGSPLHF	TGTGCCAGCAGTGAATCCCGGTTCCAGGGACAGCTAAGGATTGGCTCACCCCTCCACTTT
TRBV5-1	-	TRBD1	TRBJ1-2	CASSLTGVGYTF	TGCGCCAGCAGCTTAACAGGGGTTGGCTACACCTTC
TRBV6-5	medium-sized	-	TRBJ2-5	CASSTGSKETQYF	TGTGCCAGCAGCACGGGATCTAAAGAGACCCAGTACTTC
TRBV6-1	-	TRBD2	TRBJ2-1	CASKSGSYNEQFF	TGTGCCAGCAAAAGCGGGAGCTACAATGAGCAGTTCTTC
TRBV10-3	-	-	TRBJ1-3	CAIRDGFSGNTIYF	TGTGCCATCAGAGACGGGTTTTCTGGAAACACCATATATTTT
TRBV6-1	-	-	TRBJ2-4	CASTPGGVSKNIQYF	TGTGCCAGCACTCCCGGCGGGGTTAGCAAAAACATTCAGTACTTC
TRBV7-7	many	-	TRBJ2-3	CASSPGVEDTQYF	TGTGCTAGCAGCCCGGGGGTGGAAGATACGCAGTATTTT
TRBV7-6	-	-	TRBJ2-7	CASSSQPRGNEQYF	TGTGCCAGCAGCTCCCAGCCCCGGGGAAACGAGCAGTACTTC
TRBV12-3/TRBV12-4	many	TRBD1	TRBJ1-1	CASRSGQGANTEAFF	TGTGCCAGCAGATCCGGACAGGGTGCGAACACTGAAGCTTTCTTT
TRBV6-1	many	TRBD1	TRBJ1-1	CASSGDRERFSTEAFF	TGTGCCAGCAGTGGGGACAGGGAGAGGTTTAGCACTGAAGCTTTCTTT
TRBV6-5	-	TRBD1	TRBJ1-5	CASSYSGDRNQPQHF	TGTGCCAGCAGTTACTCCGGGGACAGGAATCAGCCCCAGCATTTT
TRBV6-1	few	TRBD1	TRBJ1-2	CATAGQGDGYTF	TGTGCCACAGCGGGACAGGGAGATGGCTACACCTTC
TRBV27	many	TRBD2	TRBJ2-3	CASKPGLAGTDTQYF	TGTGCCAGCAAACCGGGACTAGCGGGTACAGATACGCAGTATTTT
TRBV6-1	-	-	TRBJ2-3	CARGQGGAGKDTQYF	TGTGCCAGGGGTCAAGGAGGCGCGGGAAAAGATACCCAGTATTTT
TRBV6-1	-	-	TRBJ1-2	CASSEAGTLYGYTF	TGTGCCAGCAGTGAAGCAGGGACACTTTATGGCTACACCTTC
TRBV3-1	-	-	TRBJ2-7	CASSQDVRIVYEQYF	TGTGCCAGCAGCCAAGATGTCCGCATTGTCTACGAGCAGTACTTC
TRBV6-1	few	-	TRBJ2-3	CASGGGPTGRRPRDTQYF	TGTGCCAGTGGGGGAGGTCCCACAGGGCGGAGGCCGAGGGATACGCAGTATTTT
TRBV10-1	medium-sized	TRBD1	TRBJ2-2	CASSESDRDTGELFF	TGCGCCAGCAGTGAGTCGGACAGGGACACCGGGGAGCTGTTTTTT
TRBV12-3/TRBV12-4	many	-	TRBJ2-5	CASSRNRGGQETQYF	TGTGCCAGCAGTCGCAACAGGGGGGGACAAGAGACCCAGTACTTC
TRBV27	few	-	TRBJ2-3	CAGSGGGFKETQYF	TGTGCGGGGAGTGGGGGCGGGTTCAAAGAGACGCAGTATTTC
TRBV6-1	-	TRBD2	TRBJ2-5	CASGGSGRRAQETQYF	TGTGCCAGCGGGGGTAGCGGGCGCCGAGCCCAAGAGACGCAGTACTTC
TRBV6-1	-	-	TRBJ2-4	CASSEQGRDRDTQYF	TGTGCCAGCAGTGAACAAGGCAGGGACCGGGACACCCAGTACTTC